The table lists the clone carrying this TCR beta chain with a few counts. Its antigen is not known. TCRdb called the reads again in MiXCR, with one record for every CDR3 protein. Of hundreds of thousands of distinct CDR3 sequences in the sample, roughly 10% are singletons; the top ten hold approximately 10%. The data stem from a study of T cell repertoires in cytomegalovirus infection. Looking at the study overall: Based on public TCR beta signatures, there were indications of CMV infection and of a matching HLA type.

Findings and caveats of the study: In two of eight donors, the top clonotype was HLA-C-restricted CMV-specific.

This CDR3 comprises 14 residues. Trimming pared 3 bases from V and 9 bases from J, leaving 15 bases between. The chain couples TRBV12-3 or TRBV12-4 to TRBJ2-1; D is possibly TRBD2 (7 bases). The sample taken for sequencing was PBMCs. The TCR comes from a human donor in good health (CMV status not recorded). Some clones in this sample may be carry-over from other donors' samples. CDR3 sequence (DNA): TGTGCCAGCAGTTTGAGGGGGAGCGGGATTGAGCAGTTCTTC. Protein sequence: CASSLRGSGIEQFF.